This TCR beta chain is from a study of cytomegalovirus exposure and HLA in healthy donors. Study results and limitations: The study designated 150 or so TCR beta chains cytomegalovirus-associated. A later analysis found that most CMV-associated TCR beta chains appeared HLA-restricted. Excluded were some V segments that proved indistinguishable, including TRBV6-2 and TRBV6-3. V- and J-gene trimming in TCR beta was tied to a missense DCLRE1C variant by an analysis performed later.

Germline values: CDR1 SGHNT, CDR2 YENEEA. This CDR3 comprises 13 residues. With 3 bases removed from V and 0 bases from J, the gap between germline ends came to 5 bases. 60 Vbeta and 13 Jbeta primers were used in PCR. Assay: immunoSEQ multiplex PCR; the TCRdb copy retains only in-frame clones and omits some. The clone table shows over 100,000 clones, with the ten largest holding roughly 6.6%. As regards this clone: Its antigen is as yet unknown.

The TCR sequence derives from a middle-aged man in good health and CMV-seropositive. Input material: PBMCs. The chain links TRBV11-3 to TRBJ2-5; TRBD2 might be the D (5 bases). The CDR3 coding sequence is TGTGCCAGCAGCTTGAGGGACCAAGAGACCCAGTACTTC. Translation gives CASSLRDQETQYF.